The source of this T cell receptor beta chain is a study of response to subunit inactivated influenza vaccine. This clonotype occurred many times. From the RT-PCR reads, TCRdb called clonotypes with MiXCR, one entry per CDR3 protein. The table lists 800,000 or so distinct CDR3 sequences, roughly 20% of them singletons, with about 9.4% in the top ten. This CDR3 region has 13 residues. Trimming removed 2 bases at V and 2 bases at J, with 8 bases between. CDR1 and CDR2 from the germline V gene are DFQATT and SNEGSKA (reference sequence). The starting material was PBMCs from blood, obtained roughly 5 days after vaccination. The chain has TRBV20-1 and TRBJ2-3, with D unresolved. The origin of this receptor is a man aged 50 or older who received an inactivated influenza vaccine. The CDR3 coding sequence is TGCAGTGCTAGAAGGCAGCCCACAGATACGCAGTATTTT. Its protein product is CSARRQPTDTQYF.